Listed here is a single TCR beta chain. The sample is drawn from a study of OX40 agonist ivuxolimab in advanced cancers. Study context: The dose-escalation group included hepatocellular carcinoma, melanoma, renal cell carcinoma and head and neck cancer. Three patients had partial responses: one hepatocellular carcinoma, two cutaneous melanoma.

V lost 4 bases to trimming and J lost 5 bases, with 17 bases between them. The CDR3 totals 16 residues. Germline CDR1 LGHNA, CDR2 YSLEER. Generated by immunoSEQ multiplex PCR, the TCRdb table keeps only in-frame clones and is missing some. The sample has 70,000 to 90,000 clones, about 87% seen once. This receptor was taken from an adult with an advanced solid tumor such as melanoma, head and neck, liver or kidney cancer. This chain uses TRBV4-3 with TRBJ1-4; no firm D call. This material consisted of CD4+ or CD8+ T cells sorted from blood, taken in a trial of the OX40 agonist ivuxolimab. CDR3 coding DNA: TGCGCCAGCAGCCGGACCGGTCGGGGAGGGAATGAAAAACTGTTTTTT. Its protein product is CASSRTGRGGNEKLFF.